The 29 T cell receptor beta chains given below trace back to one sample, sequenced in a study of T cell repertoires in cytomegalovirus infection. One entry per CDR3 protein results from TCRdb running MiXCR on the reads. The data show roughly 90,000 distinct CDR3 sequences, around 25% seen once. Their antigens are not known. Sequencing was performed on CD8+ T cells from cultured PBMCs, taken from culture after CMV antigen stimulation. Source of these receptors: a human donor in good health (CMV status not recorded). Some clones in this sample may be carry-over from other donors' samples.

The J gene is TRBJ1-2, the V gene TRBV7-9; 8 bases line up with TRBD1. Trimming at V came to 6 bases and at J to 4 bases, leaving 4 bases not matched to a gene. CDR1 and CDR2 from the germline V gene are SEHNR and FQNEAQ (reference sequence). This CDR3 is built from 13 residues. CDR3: CASRMDRVYGYTF. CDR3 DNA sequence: TGTGCCAGCAGAATGGACAGGGTCTATGGCTACACCTTC.

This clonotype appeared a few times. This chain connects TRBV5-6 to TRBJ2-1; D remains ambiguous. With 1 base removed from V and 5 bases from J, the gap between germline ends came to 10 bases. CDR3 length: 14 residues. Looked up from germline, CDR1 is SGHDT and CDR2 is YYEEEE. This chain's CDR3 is CASSLSNSHNEQFF. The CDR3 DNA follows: TGTGCCAGCAGCTTGAGTAACAGCCACAATGAGCAGTTCTTC. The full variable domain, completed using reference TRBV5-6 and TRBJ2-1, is DAGVTQSPTHLIKTRGQQVTLRCSPKSGHDTVSWYQQALGQGPQFIFQYYEEEERQRGNFPDRFSGHQFPNYSSELNVNALLLGDSALYLCASSLSNSHNEQFFGPGTRLTVL.

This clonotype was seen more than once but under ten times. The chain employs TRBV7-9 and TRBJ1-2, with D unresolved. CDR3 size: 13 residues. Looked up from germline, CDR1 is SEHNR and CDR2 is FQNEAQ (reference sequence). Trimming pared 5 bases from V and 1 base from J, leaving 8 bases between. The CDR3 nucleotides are TGTGCCAGCAGCAGTAATAGTAACTATGGCTACACCTTC. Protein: CASSSNSNYGYTF.

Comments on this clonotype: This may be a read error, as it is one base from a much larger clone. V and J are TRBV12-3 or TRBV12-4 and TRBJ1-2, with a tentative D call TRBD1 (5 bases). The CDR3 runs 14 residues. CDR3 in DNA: TGTGCCAGCAGTCGGGACGACGCTAAATATGGCTACACCTTC. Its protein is CASSRDDAKYGYTF.

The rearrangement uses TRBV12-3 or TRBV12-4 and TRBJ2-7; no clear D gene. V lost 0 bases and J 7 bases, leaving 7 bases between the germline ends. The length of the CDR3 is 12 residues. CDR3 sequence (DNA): TGTGCCAGCAGTTTAGCAGTCAGGGAGCAGTACTTC. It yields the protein CASSLAVREQYF.

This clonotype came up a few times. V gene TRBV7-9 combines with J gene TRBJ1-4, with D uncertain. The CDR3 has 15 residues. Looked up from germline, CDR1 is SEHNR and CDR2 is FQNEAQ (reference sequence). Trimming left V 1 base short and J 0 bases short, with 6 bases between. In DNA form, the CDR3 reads TGTGCCAGCAGCTTAGGGGAGGCAACTAATGAAAAACTGTTTTTT. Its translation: CASSLGEATNEKLFF.

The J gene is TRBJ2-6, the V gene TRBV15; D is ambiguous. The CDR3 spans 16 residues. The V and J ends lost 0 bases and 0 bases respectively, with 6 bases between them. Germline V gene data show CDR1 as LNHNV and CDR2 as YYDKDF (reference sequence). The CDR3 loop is CATSRDRGSGANVLTF. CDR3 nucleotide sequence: TGTGCCACCAGCAGAGATCGAGGCTCTGGGGCCAACGTCCTGACTTTC.

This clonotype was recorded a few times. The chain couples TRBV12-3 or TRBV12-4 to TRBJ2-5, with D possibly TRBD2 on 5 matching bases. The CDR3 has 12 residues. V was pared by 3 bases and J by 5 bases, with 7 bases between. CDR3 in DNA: TGTGCCAGCAGTTTCCGGAGGGAGACCCAGTACTTC. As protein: CASSFRRETQYF.

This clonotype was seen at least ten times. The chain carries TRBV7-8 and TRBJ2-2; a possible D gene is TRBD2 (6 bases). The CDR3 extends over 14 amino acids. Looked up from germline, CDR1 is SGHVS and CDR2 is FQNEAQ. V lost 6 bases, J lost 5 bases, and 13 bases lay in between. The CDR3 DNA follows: TGTGCCAGCAGAACCGGGGGATCTACCGGGGAGCTGTTTTTT. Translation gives CASRTGGSTGELFF. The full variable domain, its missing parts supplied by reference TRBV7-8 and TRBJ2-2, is GAGVSQSPRYKVAKRGQDVALRCDPISGHVSLFWYQQALGQGPEFLTYFQNEAQLDKSGLPSDRFFAERPEGSVSTLKIQRTQQEDSAVYLCASRTGGSTGELFFGEGSRLTVL.

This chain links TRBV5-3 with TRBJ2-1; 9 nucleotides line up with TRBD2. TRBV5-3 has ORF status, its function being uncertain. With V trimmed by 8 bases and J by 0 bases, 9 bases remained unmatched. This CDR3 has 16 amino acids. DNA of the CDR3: TGTGCCAGCAGCAATCCGACTAGCGGCTCCTACAATGAGCAGTTCTTC. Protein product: CASSNPTSGSYNEQFF.

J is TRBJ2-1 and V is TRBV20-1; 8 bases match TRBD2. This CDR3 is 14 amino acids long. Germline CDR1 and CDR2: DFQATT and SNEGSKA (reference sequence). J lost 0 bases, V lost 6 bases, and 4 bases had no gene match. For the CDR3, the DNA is TGCAGTGCCCGCGGGGGGCCCTCCTACAATGAGCAGTTCTTC. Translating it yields CSARGGPSYNEQFF.

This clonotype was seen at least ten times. In DNA form, the CDR3 reads TGTGCCAGCAGTTTAGGGCAGGGGTTTCGTCAGCCCCAGCATTTT. It yields the protein CASSLGQGFRQPQHF. This chain uses TRBV28 with TRBJ1-5, with D maybe TRBD1 (6 bases). V lost 2 bases to trimming and J lost 6 bases, with 14 bases between them. Germline-derived CDR1 and CDR2 are MDHEN and SYDVKM. The CDR3 runs to 15 residues. Filled out from reference TRBV28 and TRBJ1-5, the complete variable domain reads DVKVTQSSRYLVKRTGEKVFLECVQDMDHENMFWYRQDPGLGLRLIYFSYDVKMKEKGDIPEGYSVSREKKERFSLILESASTNQTSMYLCASSLGQGFRQPQHFGDGTRLSIL.

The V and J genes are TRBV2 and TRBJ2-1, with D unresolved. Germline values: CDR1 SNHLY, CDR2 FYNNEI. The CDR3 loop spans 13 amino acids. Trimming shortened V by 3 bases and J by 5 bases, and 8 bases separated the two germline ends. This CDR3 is CASSDTSNNEQFF. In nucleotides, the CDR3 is TGTGCCAGCAGTGATACGTCTAACAATGAGCAGTTCTTC.

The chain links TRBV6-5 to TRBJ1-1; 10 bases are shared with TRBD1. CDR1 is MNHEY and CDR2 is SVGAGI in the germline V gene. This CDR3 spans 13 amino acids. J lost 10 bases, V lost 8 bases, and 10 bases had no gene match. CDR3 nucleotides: TGTGCCAGCGGACCGGGACAGGGGACGTCAGCTTTCTTT. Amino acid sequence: CASGPGQGTSAFF.

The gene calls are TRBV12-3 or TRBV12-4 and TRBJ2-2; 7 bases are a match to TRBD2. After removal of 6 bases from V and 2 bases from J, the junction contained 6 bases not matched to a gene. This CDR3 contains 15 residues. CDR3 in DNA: TGTGCCAGCAGCCGGGGGGAGGCTAACACCGGGGAGCTGTTTTTT. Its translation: CASSRGEANTGELFF.

DNA of the CDR3: TGTGCCAGCAGTCTGTACGAGAGGGAGGGCACAGATACGCAGTATTTT. Its protein is CASSLYEREGTDTQYF. The chain has TRBV28 and TRBJ2-3; possible D gene TRBD2, 6 bases. This CDR3 has 16 amino acids. V was clipped by 5 bases and J by 1 base, with 16 bases between them. Germline assignment: CDR1 MDHEN and CDR2 SYDVKM.

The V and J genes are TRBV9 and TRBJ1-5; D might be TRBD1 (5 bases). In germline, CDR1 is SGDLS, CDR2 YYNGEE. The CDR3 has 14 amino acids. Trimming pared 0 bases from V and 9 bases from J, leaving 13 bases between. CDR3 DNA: TGTGCCAGCAGCGTAGGTGGGGACGGCCCGCCCCAGCATTTT. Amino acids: CASSVGGDGPPQHF. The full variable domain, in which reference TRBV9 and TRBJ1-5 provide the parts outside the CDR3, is DSGVTQTPKHLITATGQRVTLRCSPRSGDLSVYWYQQSLDQGLQFLIQYYNGEERAKGNILERFSAQQFPDLHSELNLSSLELGDSALYFCASSVGGDGPPQHFGDGTRLSIL.

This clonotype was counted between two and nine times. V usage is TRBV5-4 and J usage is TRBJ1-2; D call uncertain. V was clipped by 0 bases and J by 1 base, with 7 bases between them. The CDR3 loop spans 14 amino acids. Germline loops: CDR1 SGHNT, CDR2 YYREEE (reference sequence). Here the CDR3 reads CASSLGEINYGYTF. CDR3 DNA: TGTGCCAGCAGCTTGGGGGAGATTAACTATGGCTACACCTTC.

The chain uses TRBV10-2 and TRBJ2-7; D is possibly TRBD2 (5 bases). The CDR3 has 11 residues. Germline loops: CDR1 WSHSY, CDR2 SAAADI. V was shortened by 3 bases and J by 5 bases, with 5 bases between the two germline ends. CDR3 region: CASSEADEQYF. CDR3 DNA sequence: TGCGCCAGCAGTGAAGCGGACGAGCAGTACTTC.

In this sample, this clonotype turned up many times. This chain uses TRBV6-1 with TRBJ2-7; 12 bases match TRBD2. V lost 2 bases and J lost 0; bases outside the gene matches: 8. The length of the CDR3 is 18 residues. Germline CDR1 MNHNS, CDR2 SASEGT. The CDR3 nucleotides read TGTGCCAGCAGTGAAAAAGGGGGACTAGCGGGCCGCTCCTACGAGCAGTACTTC. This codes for CASSEKGGLAGRSYEQYF.

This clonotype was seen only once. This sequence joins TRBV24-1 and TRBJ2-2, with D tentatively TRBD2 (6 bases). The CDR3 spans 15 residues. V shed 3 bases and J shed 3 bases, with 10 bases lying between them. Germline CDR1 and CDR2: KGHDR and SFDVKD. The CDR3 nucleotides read TGTGCCACCAGTGATGCGGGGAAGGACACCGGGGAGCTGTTTTTT. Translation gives CATSDAGKDTGELFF.

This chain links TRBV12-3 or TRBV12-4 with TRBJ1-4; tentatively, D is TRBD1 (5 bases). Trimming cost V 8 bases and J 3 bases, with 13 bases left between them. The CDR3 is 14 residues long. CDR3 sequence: CASAEGSPNEKLFF. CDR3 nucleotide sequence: TGTGCCAGCGCTGAGGGGTCCCCTAATGAAAAACTGTTTTTT.

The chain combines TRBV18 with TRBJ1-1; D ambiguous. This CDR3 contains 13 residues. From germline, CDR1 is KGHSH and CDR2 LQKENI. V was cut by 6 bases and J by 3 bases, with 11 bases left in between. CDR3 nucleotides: TGTGCCAGCTCGAACAAACCGGACACTGAAGCTTTCTTT. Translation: CASSNKPDTEAFF. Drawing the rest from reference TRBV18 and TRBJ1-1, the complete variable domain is NAGVMQNPRHLVRRRGQEARLRCSPMKGHSHVYWYRQLPEEGLKFMVYLQKENIIDESGMPKERFSAEFPKEGPSILRIQQVVRGDSAAYFCASSNKPDTEAFFGQGTRLTVV.

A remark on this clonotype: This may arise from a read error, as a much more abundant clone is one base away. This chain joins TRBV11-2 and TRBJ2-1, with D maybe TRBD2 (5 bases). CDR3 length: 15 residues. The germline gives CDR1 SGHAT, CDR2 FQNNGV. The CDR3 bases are TGTGCCAACAGCCCACCCCCGACTACGGACAATGAGCAGTTCTTC. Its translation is CANSPPPTTDNEQFF.

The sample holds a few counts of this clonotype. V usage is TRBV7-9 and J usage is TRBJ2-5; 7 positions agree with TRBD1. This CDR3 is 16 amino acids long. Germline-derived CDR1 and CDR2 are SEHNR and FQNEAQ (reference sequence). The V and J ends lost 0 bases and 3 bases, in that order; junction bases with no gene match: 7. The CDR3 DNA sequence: TGTGCCAGCAGCTTAGCTCAGGGACAGCTTGAAGAGACCCAGTACTTC. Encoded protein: CASSLAQGQLEETQYF.

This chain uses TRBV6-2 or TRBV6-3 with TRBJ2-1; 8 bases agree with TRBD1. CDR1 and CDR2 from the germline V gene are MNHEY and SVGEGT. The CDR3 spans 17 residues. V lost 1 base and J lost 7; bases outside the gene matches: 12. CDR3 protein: CASSYLRTGRIMNEQFF. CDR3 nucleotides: TGTGCCAGCAGTTACTTACGGACAGGGCGGATAATGAATGAGCAGTTCTTC.

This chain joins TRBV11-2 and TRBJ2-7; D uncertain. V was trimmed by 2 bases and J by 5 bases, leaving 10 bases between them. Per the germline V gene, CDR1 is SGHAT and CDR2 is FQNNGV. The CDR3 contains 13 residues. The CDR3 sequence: CASSLRRINEQYF. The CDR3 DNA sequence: TGTGCCAGCAGCTTACGACGCATTAACGAGCAGTACTTC.

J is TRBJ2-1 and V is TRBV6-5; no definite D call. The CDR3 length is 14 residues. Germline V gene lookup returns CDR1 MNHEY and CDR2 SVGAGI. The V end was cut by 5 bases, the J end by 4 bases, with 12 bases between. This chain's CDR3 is CASSQYSLYNEQFF. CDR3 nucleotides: TGTGCCAGCAGTCAATACAGCTTGTACAATGAGCAGTTCTTC.

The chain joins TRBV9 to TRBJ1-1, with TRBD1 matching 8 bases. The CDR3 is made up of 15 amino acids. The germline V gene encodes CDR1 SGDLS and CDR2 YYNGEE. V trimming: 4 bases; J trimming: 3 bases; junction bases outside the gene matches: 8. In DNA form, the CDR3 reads TGTGCCAGCAGCCCTTCAGGGGGCGCGGACACTGAAGCTTTCTTT. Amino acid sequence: CASSPSGGADTEAFF.